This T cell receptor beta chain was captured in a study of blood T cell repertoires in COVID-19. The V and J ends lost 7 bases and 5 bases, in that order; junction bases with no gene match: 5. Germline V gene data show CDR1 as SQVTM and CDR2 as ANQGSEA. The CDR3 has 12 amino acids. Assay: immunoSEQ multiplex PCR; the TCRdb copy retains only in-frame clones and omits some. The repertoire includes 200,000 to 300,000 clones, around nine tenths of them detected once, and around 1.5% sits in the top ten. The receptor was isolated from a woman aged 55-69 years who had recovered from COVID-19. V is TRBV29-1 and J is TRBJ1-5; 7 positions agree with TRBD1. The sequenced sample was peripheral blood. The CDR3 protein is CSAGQYDQPQHF. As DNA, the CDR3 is TGCAGCGCGGGACAGTACGATCAGCCCCAGCATTTT.